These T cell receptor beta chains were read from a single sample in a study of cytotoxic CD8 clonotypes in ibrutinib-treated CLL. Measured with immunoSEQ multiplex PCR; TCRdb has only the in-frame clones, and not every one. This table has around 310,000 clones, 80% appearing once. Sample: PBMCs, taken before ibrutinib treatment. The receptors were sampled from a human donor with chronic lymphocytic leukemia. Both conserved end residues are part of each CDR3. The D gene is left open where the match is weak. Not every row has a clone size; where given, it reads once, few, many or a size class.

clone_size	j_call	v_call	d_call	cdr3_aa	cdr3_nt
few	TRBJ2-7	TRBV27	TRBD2	CASRAAGLAGSYEQYF	TGTGCCAGCAGGGCTGCGGGACTAGCGGGATCCTACGAGCAGTACTTC
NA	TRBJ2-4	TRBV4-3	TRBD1	CASSQGPGQGGIQYF	TGCGCCAGCAGCCAAGGTCCGGGACAGGGGGGCATTCAGTACTTC
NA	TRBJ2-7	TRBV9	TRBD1	CASSVTGQGAEEQYF	TGTGCCAGCAGCGTAACGGGACAGGGGGCGGAGGAGCAGTACTTC
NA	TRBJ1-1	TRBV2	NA	CASSAGRGAEAFF	TGTGCCAGCAGTGCGGGCCGAGGCGCTGAAGCTTTCTTT
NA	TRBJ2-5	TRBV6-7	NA	CASSYGWEETQYF	TGTGCCAGCAGTTACGGGTGGGAAGAGACCCAGTACTTC
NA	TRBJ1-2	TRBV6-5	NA	CASSRGSGDGYTF	TGTGCCAGCAGTAGGGGGTCCGGGGATGGCTACACCTTC
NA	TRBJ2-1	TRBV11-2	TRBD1	CASSPRTGQAYNEQFF	TGTGCCAGCAGCCCCCGGACAGGGCAAGCCTACAATGAGCAGTTCTTC
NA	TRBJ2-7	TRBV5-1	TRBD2	CASSLGLAGANEQYF	TGCGCCAGCAGCCTGGGACTAGCGGGAGCTAACGAGCAGTACTTC
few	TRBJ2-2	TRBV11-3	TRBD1	CASSFRQGSTGELFF	TGTGCCAGCAGCTTTAGACAGGGGTCCACCGGGGAGCTGTTTTTT
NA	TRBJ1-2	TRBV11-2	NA	CASSLGQTYGYTF	TGTGCCAGCAGCTTAGGACAGACCTATGGCTACACCTTC
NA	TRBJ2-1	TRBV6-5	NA	CASTRGNDEQFF	TGTGCCAGTACTCGGGGGAACGATGAGCAGTTCTTC
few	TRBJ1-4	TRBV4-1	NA	CASSRAPRPLTTNEKLFF	TGCGCCAGCAGCCGGGCCCCCAGGCCTCTCACAACTAATGAAAAACTGTTTTTT
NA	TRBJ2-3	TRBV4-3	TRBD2	CASSNVPSGSTDTQYF	TGCGCCAGCAGCAATGTGCCTAGCGGTAGCACAGATACGCAGTATTTT
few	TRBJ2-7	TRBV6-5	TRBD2	CASSYSPTSPGEQYF	TGTGCCAGCAGTTACTCGCCGACTAGCCCCGGCGAGCAGTACTTC
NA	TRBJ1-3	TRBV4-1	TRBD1	CASSQRGQTARASGNTIYF	TGCGCCAGCAGCCAGAGGGGGCAGACAGCCAGAGCCTCTGGAAACACCATATATTTT